The clone carrying this TCR beta chain was recorded a few times. Its specificity is unknown. This sample is part of a study of blood T cells in healthy people across ages. General observations from the study: Roughly linear declines in TCR beta diversity per million T cells occurred with age.

From germline, CDR1 is SGHTA and CDR2 FQGNSA. There are 14 residues in the CDR3. Deletions cut 4 bases from V and 0 bases from J, with 9 bases between. For the second PCR, which ran for about 7 to 11 cycles, a sample-barcoded 5' primer and a J-beta primer mix were used. TCRdb analysed the 5' RACE reads with MiXCR anew, one entry per CDR3 protein. The sample shows 1.5 million to 2 million distinct CDR3 sequences, roughly 27% of them seen only once. Each individual donor underwent a draw of 8 to 10 milliliters of peripheral blood. Per sample, extraction of total RNA gave at least 6 micrograms in every case.

V gene TRBV7-2 combines with J gene TRBJ1-2, with D possibly TRBD1 on 5 matching bases. This receptor was obtained from a woman aged 25-40 years in good health. The sample consisted of blood. The CDR3 here is CASSSRATNYGYTF. As DNA, the CDR3 is TGTGCCAGCAGCTCCAGGGCTACTAACTATGGCTACACCTTC.